This is a list of T cell receptor beta chains from one sample in a study of cytomegalovirus exposure and HLA in healthy donors. Generated by immunoSEQ multiplex PCR, the TCRdb table keeps only in-frame clones and is missing some. The sample contains about 82,000 clones, about 92% of which appear only once. Sequenced sample: PBMCs. Receptor source: a man between 18 and 35 years old in good health and CMV-seronegative. CDR3s include the opening cysteine and the closing phenylalanine or tryptophan. The D gene is left open where the match is weak. Clone size is given for some rows only: seen once, a few or many times, or a class if the clone is expanded.

CAISETGTGTPIF | TGTGCCATCAGTGAAACCGGGACAGGGACGCCCATCTTT | TRBD1 | TRBV10-3 | - | TRBJ1-1
CASRGQSSYNEQFF | TGTGCCAGCAGGGGACAGAGCTCCTACAATGAGCAGTTCTTC | TRBD1 | TRBV6-1 | - | TRBJ2-1
CASSLWQGANGYTF | TGTGCCAGCAGTTTATGGCAGGGGGCCAATGGCTACACCTTC | TRBD1 | TRBV28 | - | TRBJ1-2
CASSLVGSGQYF | TGTGCCAGCAGTTTAGTTGGCTCGGGGCAGTATTTT | - | TRBV27 | - | TRBJ2-3
CAISESREPNEKLFF | TGTGCCATCAGTGAGTCTAGGGAGCCTAATGAAAAACTGTTTTTT | - | TRBV10-3 | - | TRBJ1-4
CASSVGMRLDQETQYF | TGTGCCAGCAGCGTAGGGATGAGACTAGATCAAGAGACCCAGTACTTC | - | TRBV9 | - | TRBJ2-5
CAYLRRGRPSYEQYF | TGCGCCTATCTCAGGCGGGGCAGGCCCTCCTACGAGCAGTACTTC | - | TRBV5-1 | - | TRBJ2-7
CASSLVREETQYF | TGTGCCAGCAGCTTGGTCAGGGAAGAGACCCAGTACTTC | - | TRBV5-4 | - | TRBJ2-5
CASSQAGVLPYEQYF | TGTGCCAGCAGCCAAGCGGGAGTGCTCCCCTACGAGCAGTACTTC | - | TRBV4-2 | - | TRBJ2-7
CASSLTQGAHGYTF | TGCGCCAGCAGCTTGACACAGGGGGCGCACGGCTACACCTTC | TRBD1 | TRBV5-1 | - | TRBJ1-2
CAISGSFGEQYF | TGTGCCATCAGCGGGAGCTTCGGGGAGCAGTACTTC | TRBD2 | TRBV6-1 | - | TRBJ2-7
CATSNRTDQETQYF | TGTGCCACCAGCAACAGGACGGACCAAGAGACCCAGTACTTC | - | TRBV15 | - | TRBJ2-5
CASSQTGVRNEQFF | TGTGCCAGCAGCCAGACAGGGGTCCGCAATGAGCAGTTCTTC | TRBD1 | TRBV11-2 | - | TRBJ2-1
CAIHRGSTNEKLFF | TGTGCCATACACAGGGGGAGCACTAATGAAAAACTGTTTTTT | TRBD1 | TRBV28 | - | TRBJ1-4
CASSEEGKGNQPQHF | TGCGCCAGCAGTGAAGAGGGTAAAGGCAATCAGCCCCAGCATTTT | - | TRBV10-1 | - | TRBJ1-5
CASRRKSNQPQHF | TGTGCCAGCAGGCGGAAGAGCAATCAGCCCCAGCATTTT | - | TRBV6-5 | - | TRBJ1-5
CASRVGGLDTEAFF | TGTGCCAGCAGGGTCGGGGGGCTCGACACTGAAGCTTTCTTT | - | TRBV6-1 | - | TRBJ1-1
CASSSQEGGPRNEQFF | TGCGCCAGCAGCTCTCAGGAGGGAGGGCCTAGGAATGAGCAGTTCTTC | TRBD2 | TRBV4-3 | - | TRBJ2-1
CASSYSIGTSQETQYF | TGTGCCAGCAGTTACTCGATCGGGACAAGCCAAGAGACCCAGTACTTC | - | TRBV6-5 | - | TRBJ2-5
CASSFEASTDTQYF | TGTGCCAGCAGTTTTGAGGCTAGCACAGATACGCAGTATTTT | - | TRBV27 | - | TRBJ2-3
CASSQQESAKNIQYF | TGTGCCAGCTCCCAACAGGAGTCGGCCAAAAACATTCAGTACTTC | - | TRBV18 | once | TRBJ2-4
CASSLSGSGGQFF | TGCGCCAGCAGCTTGTCGGGATCCGGCGGGCAGTTCTTC | - | TRBV5-1 | - | TRBJ2-1
CASSDSANVVTDTQYF | TGTGCCAGCAGTGACTCGGCAAACGTGGTAACAGATACGCAGTATTTT | - | TRBV6-4 | many | TRBJ2-3
CASSSGQAYGYTF | TGTGCCAGCAGCTCCGGACAGGCCTATGGCTACACCTTC | TRBD1 | TRBV7-2 | - | TRBJ1-2
CASSPGTGIGNTEAFF | TGTGCCAGCAGTCCCGGGACAGGGATTGGTAACACTGAAGCTTTCTTT | TRBD1 | TRBV27 | - | TRBJ1-1
CASSRVGTATPNYGYTF | TGTGCCAGCAGCCGCGTCGGGACAGCGACTCCTAACTATGGCTACACCTTC | TRBD1 | TRBV27 | - | TRBJ1-2
CASSQRTSGRIYNEQFF | TGCGCCAGCAGCCAGAGGACTAGCGGGAGGATCTACAATGAGCAGTTCTTC | TRBD2 | TRBV4-3 | - | TRBJ2-1
CASTLSSGSSYEQYF | TGTGCCAGCACTCTAAGTAGCGGGTCGTCCTACGAGCAGTACTTC | TRBD2 | TRBV2 | - | TRBJ2-7
CASGPQGTGELFF | TGTGCCAGCGGACCACAGGGGACCGGGGAGCTGTTTTTT | TRBD1 | TRBV6-6 | once | TRBJ2-2
CASSQSSGRGYEQYF | TGTGCCAGCAGCCAATCTAGCGGGAGAGGCTACGAGCAGTACTTC | TRBD2 | TRBV27 | - | TRBJ2-7
CATSRNRQGVNTEAFF | TGTGCCACCAGCAGGAATAGACAGGGGGTGAACACTGAAGCTTTCTTT | TRBD1 | TRBV15 | - | TRBJ1-1
CASSEALRGSLQPQHF | TGTGCCAGCAGTGAAGCGCTTCGCGGGTCCCTCCAGCCCCAGCATTTT | - | TRBV2 | - | TRBJ1-5
CASSYRGERRYTF | TGTGCCAGCAGTTACCGGGGGGAACGGCGGTACACCTTC | - | TRBV6-5 | few | TRBJ1-2
CASSPEGGRGDTQYF | TGTGCCAGCAGCCCTGAGGGCGGGAGGGGAGATACGCAGTATTTT | TRBD2 | TRBV6-1 | - | TRBJ2-3
CASSPLRLAEETQYF | TGCGCCAGCAGCCCACTACGACTAGCGGAAGAGACCCAGTACTTC | TRBD2 | TRBV10-1 | - | TRBJ2-5
CASSRDLQYEQFF | TGTGCCAGCAGCCGGGACTTACAATATGAGCAGTTCTTC | - | TRBV6-1 | once | TRBJ2-1
CASTGQGRPNTEAFF | TGTGCCAGCACCGGACAGGGAAGACCGAACACTGAAGCTTTCTTT | TRBD1 | TRBV19 | - | TRBJ1-1
CASSIHTSYTF | TGTGCCAGTAGTATCCACACTAGCTACACCTTC | - | TRBV19 | - | TRBJ1-2
CASSPLSGMNTGELFF | TGTGCCAGCTCACCCCTGAGCGGGATGAACACCGGGGAGCTGTTTTTT | TRBD2 | TRBV18 | - | TRBJ2-2
CASSPPTGSVYGEQFF | TGTGCCAGCTCACCACCGACAGGGTCAGTCTACGGTGAGCAGTTCTTC | TRBD1 | TRBV18 | - | TRBJ2-1
CASSLVWATQETQYF | TGTGCCAGCAGCTTAGTTTGGGCAACCCAAGAGACCCAGTACTTC | - | TRBV11-3 | once | TRBJ2-5
CASSLLPHYEQYF | TGTGCCAGCAGCTTACTACCTCACTACGAGCAGTACTTC | - | TRBV7-2 | - | TRBJ2-7